This paragraph covers one T cell receptor beta chain sequence. Which antigen it targets is not known. Qualities for individual bases were not recorded, and no much larger clone is one base off. The data were obtained in a study of spatial heterogeneity in lung cancer (dated by TCRdb to the late 2010s). Looking at the study overall: More beta-chain than alpha-chain transcripts were consistently detected, likely reflecting higher beta-chain transcript abundance. In tumor regions, TCR transcript counts showed a strong correlation with a T cell transcriptional module score from matched bulk RNA-seq. In the raw uncorrected reads, each unique combination of TCR and UMI appeared on average more than ten times. In non-small cell lung cancer, the study made a quantitative comparison of TCR alpha and beta repertoires among multiple tumor regions, matched nontumor lung and blood. The study linked features of the TCR repertoire to counts of nonsynonymous mutations, which were determined by whole-exome sequencing of tumor tissue. At surgery, around 200 tumor regions, almost 65 matched nontumor lung samples and 56 PBMC samples were TCR-sequenced for both alpha and beta chains. Beyond this particular receptor, the publication reports: The count of ubiquitous expanded TCRs correlated with the count of ubiquitous nonsynonymous mutations, and the count of regional expanded TCRs correlated with the count of regional nonsynonymous mutations. Additional single-cell paired TCR alpha and beta sequencing was considered necessary to confirm, at a functional level, the hypothesis that regional TCRs recognize regional mutations. The number of expanded intratumoral alpha and beta TCRs correlated with the tumor nonsynonymous mutation count. TCR-seq coverage of tumor T cells was estimated to be only 6% to 7.5% for alpha chains and more than 11% for beta chains.

Library prep was done by 5' RACE. The sample was run on a NextSeq 500. In the TCR library protocol, a unique molecular identifier was attached to each TCR cDNA molecule so that PCR and sequencing errors could be corrected. As for the original processing: TCR identification, UMI-based error correction and CDR3 extraction were all carried out with Decombinator tools. TCRs above a frequency of 2 per 1,000, corresponding to the top 1% of the tumor frequency distribution, were defined as expanded. Expanded tumor TCRs were classed as regional if statistically deemed absent (corrected P<0.05) from at least one tumor region, otherwise ubiquitous. Rényi diversity was computed with the R vegan package after subsampling each repertoire 100 times to 5,000 TCRs. CDR3 similarity networks were constructed using string-kernel similarity of amino acid triplets, with links drawn between CDR3s whose pairwise similarity was above 0.82. TCRdb handled the public reads itself, with Q25 trimming in fastp and clone calling in MiXCR, and kept productive beta chains. Each CDR3 protein appears once, grouped with its most common genes and DNA. For this entry, the V and J calls and clone size follow TCRdb and not the study's own pipeline. The sample contains 15,000 to 20,000 distinct CDR3 sequences, around 6.9% of them found a single time. The ten largest clones add up to less than 30% of the sample.

What this sample's time point label stands for: sample taken at primary tumor resection. The donors were more than 60 patients from the lung TRACERx cohort who had early-stage, untreated non-small cell lung cancer. For TCR sequencing, whole RNA was extracted from tumor and nontumor lung tissue, or from cryopreserved PBMC samples, and no cell sorting was done. A patient was chosen for TCR sequencing only when enough RNA was available from at least two tumor regions. Before being selected, tumor and adjacent nontumor lung specimens were reviewed by a lung pathologist. CDR1 and CDR2 were assigned from the germline V gene (reference sequence) as DFQATT and SNEGSKA. From its cysteine to its phenylalanine, the CDR3 spans 14 amino acids. Here the CDR3 DNA is all that survives: 42 bases in frame from base 1. Relative to germline, V is missing 3 bases and J is missing 7 bases, with 8 bases of the junction outside any gene match.

Sequencing was performed on lung tumor tissue, taken at surgery. This sequence uses TRBV20-1 and TRBJ1-5, with 8 junctional bases fitting TRBD1. The TCR originated in a male donor with early-stage non-small cell lung cancer. DNA sequence: TGCAGTGCTAGCCAGCCAGGGGGCGGACAGCCCCAGCATTTT. It translates to CSASQPGGGQPQHF.